This T cell receptor beta chain comes out of a study of cytomegalovirus exposure and HLA in healthy donors. This CDR3 contains 14 residues. Unmatched junction bases numbered 8, after V lost 3 bases and J lost 6 bases. Looked up from germline, CDR1 is KGHSH and CDR2 is LQKENI. PCR employed 60 Vbeta and 13 Jbeta primers. TCRdb's table, derived via immunoSEQ multiplex PCR, lists solely in-frame clones and lacks some. Of 120,000 or so clones listed, 76% are singletons. This TCR derives from a man aged 50 to 60 in good health and CMV-seropositive. The sequencing sample was made of PBMCs. The chain is built from TRBV18 and TRBJ2-7; 7 nucleotides line up with TRBD1. The chain's CDR3 is CASSPKGGAGEQYF. The CDR3 DNA reads as TGTGCCAGCTCACCGAAAGGGGGCGCGGGCGAGCAGTACTTC.